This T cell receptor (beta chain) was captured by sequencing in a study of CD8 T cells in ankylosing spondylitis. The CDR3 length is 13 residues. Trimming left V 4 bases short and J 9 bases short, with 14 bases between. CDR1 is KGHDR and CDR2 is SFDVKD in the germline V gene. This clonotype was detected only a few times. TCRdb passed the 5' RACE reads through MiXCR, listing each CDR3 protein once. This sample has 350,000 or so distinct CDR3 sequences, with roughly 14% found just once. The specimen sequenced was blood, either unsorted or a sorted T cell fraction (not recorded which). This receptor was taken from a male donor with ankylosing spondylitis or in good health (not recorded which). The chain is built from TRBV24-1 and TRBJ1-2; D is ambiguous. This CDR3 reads CATSDLDDGSYTF. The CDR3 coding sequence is TGTGCCACCAGTGACCTTGACGACGGGAGCTACACCTTC.